The TCR beta chain under discussion was sequenced for a study of T cells in lung cancer brain metastases. Measured with immunoSEQ multiplex PCR; TCRdb has only the in-frame clones, and not every one. The sample yields several thousand clones, approximately 90% seen once. This sequence was found in a man in his fifties with non-small cell lung cancer. The sample taken for sequencing was tumor tissue from the primary lung tumor.

The CDR3 reads CASSSSPQETQYF. CDR3 bases: TGTGCCAGCAGTAGTTCTCCTCAAGAGACCCAGTACTTC. The chain is built from TRBV7-2 and TRBJ2-5; D is unclear. V gave up 6 bases and J gave up 2 bases, with 10 bases separating them. Germline CDR1 is SGHTA and CDR2 is FQGNSA. The CDR3 has 13 residues.